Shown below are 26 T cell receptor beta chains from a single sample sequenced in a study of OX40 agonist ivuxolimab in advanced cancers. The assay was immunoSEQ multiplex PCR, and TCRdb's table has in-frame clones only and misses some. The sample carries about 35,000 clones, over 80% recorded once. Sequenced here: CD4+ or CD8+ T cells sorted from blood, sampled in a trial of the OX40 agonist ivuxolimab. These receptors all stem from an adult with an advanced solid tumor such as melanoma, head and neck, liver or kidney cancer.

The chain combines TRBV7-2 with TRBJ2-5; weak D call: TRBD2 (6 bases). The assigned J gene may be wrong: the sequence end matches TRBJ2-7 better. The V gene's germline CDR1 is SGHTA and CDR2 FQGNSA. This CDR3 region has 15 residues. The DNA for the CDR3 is TGTGCCAGCAGCTTGGGATGGGGCGGGAACGACGAGCAGTACTTC. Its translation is CASSLGWGGNDEQYF.

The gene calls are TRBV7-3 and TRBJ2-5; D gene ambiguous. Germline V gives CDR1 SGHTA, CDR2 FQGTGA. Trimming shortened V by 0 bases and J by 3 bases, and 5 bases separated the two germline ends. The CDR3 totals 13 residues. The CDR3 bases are TGTGCCAGCAGCTTAACTTGGGAAGAGACCCAGTACTTC. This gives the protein CASSLTWEETQYF.

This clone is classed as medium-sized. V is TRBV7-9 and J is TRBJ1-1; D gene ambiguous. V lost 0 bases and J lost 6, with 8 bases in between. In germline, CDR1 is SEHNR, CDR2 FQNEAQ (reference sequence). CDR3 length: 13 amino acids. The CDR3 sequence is CASSLAGFAEAFF. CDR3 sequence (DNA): TGTGCCAGCAGCTTAGCGGGATTCGCTGAAGCTTTCTTT.

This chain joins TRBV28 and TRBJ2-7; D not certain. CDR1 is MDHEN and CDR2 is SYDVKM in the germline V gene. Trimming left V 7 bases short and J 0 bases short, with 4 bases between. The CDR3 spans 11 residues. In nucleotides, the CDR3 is TGTGCCAGCACCTCCTCCTACGAGCAGTACTTC. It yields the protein CASTSSYEQYF.

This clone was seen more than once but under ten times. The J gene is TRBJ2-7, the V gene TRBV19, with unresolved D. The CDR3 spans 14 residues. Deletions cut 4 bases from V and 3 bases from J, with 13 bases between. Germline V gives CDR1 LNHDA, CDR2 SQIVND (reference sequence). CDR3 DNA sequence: TGTGCCAGTAGTACACCCGGACCCAACTACGAGCAGTACTTC. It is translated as CASSTPGPNYEQYF.

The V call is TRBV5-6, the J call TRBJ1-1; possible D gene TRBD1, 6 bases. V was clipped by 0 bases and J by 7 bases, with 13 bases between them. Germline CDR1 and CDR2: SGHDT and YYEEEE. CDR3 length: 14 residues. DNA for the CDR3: TGTGCCAGCAGCTTGGAAACAGGGTTTGGTGAAGCTTTCTTT. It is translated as CASSLETGFGEAFF. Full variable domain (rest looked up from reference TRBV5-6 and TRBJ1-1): DAGVTQSPTHLIKTRGQQVTLRCSPKSGHDTVSWYQQALGQGPQFIFQYYEEEERQRGNFPDRFSGHQFPNYSSELNVNALLLGDSALYLCASSLETGFGEAFFGQGTRLTVV.

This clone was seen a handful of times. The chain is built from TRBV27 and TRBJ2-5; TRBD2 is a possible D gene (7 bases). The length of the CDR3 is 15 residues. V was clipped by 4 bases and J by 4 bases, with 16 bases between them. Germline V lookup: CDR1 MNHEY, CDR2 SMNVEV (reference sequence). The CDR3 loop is CASSYSGGRGETQYF. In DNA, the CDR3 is TGTGCCAGCAGTTACTCGGGGGGCAGGGGAGAGACCCAGTACTTC.

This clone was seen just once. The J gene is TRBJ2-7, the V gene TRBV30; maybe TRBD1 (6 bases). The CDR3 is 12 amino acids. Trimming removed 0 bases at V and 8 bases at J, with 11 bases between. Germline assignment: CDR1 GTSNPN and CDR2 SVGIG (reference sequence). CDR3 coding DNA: TGTGCCTGGAGTGTAACAGGGTATCAGCAGTACTTC. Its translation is CAWSVTGYQQYF.

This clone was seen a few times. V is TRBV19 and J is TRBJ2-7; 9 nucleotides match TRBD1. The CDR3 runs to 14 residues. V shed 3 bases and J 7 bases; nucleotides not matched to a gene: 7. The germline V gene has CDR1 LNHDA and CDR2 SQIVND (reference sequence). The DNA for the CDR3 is TGTGCCAGTAGTATTGTGACAGGGGGGAGTGAGCAGTACTTC. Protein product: CASSIVTGGSEQYF.

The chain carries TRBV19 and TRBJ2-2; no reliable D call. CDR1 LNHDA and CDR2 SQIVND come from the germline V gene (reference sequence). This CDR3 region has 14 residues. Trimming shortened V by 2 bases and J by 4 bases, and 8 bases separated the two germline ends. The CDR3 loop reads CASSINTITGELFF. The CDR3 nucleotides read TGTGCCAGTAGTATAAATACCATCACCGGGGAGCTGTTTTTT.

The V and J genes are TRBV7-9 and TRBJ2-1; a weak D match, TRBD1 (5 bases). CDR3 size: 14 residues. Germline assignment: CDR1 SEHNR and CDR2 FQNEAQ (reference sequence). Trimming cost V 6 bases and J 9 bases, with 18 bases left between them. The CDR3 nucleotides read TGTGCCAGCAGTCCTTGGCAGGGTAGGGTTGAGCAGTTCTTC. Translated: CASSPWQGRVEQFF.

In nucleotides, the CDR3 is TGTGCCACCAGCCGCCTAGGGAGGGGGGGTCTGTTTTTT. This encodes CATSRLGRGGLFF. The chain carries TRBV15 and TRBJ1-4, with D possibly matching TRBD1 (6 bases). There are 13 residues in the CDR3. Germline V gene data show CDR1 as LNHNV and CDR2 as YYDKDF (reference sequence). Trimming cost V 5 bases and J 14 bases, with 18 bases left between them.

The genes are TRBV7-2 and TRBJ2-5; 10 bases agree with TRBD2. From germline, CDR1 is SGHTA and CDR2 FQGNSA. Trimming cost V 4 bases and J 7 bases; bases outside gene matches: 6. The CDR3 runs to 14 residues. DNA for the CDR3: TGTGCCAGCAGCTCCTCCGGGACTAGCGCGACCCAGTACTTC. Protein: CASSSSGTSATQYF.

For the CDR3, the DNA is TGTGCCAGCAGTACTACAGGGGGCAATGAGCAGTTCTTC. As protein: CASSTTGGNEQFF. This chain joins TRBV2 and TRBJ2-1; 8 bases agree with TRBD1. The CDR3 consists of 13 residues. Germline V gene sequence: CDR1 SNHLY, CDR2 FYNNEI. With 5 bases clipped from V and 6 bases from J, the junction kept 3 bases outside the gene matches.

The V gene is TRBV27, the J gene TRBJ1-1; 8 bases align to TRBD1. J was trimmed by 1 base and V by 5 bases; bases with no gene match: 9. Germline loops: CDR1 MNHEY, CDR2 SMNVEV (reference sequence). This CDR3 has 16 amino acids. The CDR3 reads CASSTNRGTRNTEAFF. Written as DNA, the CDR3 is TGTGCCAGCAGTACCAACAGGGGGACACGGAACACTGAAGCTTTCTTT.

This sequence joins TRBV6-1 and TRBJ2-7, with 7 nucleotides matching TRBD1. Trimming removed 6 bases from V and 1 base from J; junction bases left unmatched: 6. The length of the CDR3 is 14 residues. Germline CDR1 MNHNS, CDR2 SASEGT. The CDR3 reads CASRRDSLSYEQYF. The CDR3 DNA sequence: TGTGCCAGCAGAAGGGACAGTCTATCCTACGAGCAGTACTTC.

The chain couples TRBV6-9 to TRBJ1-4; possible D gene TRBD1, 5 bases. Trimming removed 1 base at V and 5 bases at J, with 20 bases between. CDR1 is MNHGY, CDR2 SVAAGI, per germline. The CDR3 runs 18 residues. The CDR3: CASSYLRAPGRLNEKLFF. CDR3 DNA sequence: TGTGCCAGCAGTTATTTGCGGGCCCCGGGACGGTTAAATGAAAAACTGTTTTTT.

The CDR3 nucleotides are TGTGCCAGCTCACCAGCCGTGGACAGCGGTTCCTACGAGCAGTACTTC. Encoded protein: CASSPAVDSGSYEQYF. The chain combines TRBV18 with TRBJ2-7, with D perhaps matching TRBD1 (6 bases). The CDR3 loop spans 16 amino acids. Germline-derived CDR1 and CDR2 are KGHSH and LQKENI. V lost 2 bases and J lost 1, with 15 bases in between.

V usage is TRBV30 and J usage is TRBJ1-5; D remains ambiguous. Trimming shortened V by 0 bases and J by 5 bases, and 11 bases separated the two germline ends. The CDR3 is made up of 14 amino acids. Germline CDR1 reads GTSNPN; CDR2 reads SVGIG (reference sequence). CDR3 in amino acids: CAWSVGFGYQPQHF. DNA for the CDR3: TGTGCCTGGAGTGTTGGTTTTGGTTATCAGCCCCAGCATTTT. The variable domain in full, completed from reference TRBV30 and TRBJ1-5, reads SQTIHQWPATLVQPVGSPLSLECTVEGTSNPNLYWYRQAAGRGLQLLFYSVGIGQISSEVPQNLSASRPQDRQFILSSKKLLLSDSGFYLCAWSVGFGYQPQHFGDGTRLSIL.

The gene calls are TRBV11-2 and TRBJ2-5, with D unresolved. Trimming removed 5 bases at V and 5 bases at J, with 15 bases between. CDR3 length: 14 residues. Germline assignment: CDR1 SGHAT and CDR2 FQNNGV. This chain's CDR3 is CASSQGSIQETQYF. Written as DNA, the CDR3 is TGTGCCAGCAGCCAAGGTTCTATTCAGGAGACCCAGTACTTC.

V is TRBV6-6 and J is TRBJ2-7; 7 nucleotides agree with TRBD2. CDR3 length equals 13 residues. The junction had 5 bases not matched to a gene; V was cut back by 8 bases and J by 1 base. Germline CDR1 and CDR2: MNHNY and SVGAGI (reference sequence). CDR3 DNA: TGTGCCAGCCTTACGGGGGGTTCCTACGAGCAGTACTTC. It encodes CASLTGGSYEQYF.

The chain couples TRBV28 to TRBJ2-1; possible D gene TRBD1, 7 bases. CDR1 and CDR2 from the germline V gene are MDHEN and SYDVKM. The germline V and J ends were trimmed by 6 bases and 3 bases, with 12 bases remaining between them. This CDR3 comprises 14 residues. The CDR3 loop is CASSLRGVYNEQFF. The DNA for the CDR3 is TGTGCCAGCAGCCTCAGGGGGGTCTACAATGAGCAGTTCTTC.

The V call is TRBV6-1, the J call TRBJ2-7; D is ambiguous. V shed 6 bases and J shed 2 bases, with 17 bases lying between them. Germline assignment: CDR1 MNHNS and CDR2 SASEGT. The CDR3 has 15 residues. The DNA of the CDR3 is TGTGCCAGCAGCCTCGCGTCCGCTCCCCCCTACGAGCAGTACTTC. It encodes CASSLASAPPYEQYF.

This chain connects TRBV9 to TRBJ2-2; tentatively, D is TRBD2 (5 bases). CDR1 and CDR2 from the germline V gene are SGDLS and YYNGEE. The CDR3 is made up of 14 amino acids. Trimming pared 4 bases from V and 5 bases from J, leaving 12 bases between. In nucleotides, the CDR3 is TGTGCCAGCAGCCCTGGACTTGGAACCGGGGAGCTGTTTTTT. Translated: CASSPGLGTGELFF. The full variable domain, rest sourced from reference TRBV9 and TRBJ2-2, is DSGVTQTPKHLITATGQRVTLRCSPRSGDLSVYWYQQSLDQGLQFLIQYYNGEERAKGNILERFSAQQFPDLHSELNLSSLELGDSALYFCASSPGLGTGELFFGEGSRLTVL.

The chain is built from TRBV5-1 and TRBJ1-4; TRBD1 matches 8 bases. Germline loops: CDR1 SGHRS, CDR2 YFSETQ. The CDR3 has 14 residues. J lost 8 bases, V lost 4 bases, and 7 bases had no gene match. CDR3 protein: CASSAGTGREKLFF. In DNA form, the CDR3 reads TGCGCCAGCAGCGCCGGGACAGGTCGGGAAAAACTGTTTTTT.

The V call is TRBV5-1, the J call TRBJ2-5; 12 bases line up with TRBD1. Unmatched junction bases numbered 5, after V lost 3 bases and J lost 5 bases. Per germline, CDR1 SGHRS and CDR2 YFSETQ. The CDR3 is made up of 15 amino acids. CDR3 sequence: CASSWGQGAGETQYF. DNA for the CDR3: TGCGCCAGCAGCTGGGGACAGGGGGCGGGGGAGACCCAGTACTTC.